This TCR beta chain came from a study of spatial heterogeneity in lung cancer. Study-level information: In the raw reads, each unique TCR and UMI combination was present more than ten times on average.

Documented time point: sample taken at primary tumor resection. Whole RNA was taken from tumor, nontumor lung or frozen PBMC; it was then sequenced unsorted. The donors were approximately 65 patients with non-small cell lung cancer that was early-stage and untreated. Points from the study as a whole: Among blood samples, ubiquitous expanded tumor TCRs appeared more at resection than at follow-up.

This clonotype was counted many times. Its specificity is not known. The presence of a unique molecular identifier marked each TCR cDNA molecule. TCRdb recomputed calls from the 5' RACE reads with MiXCR, one row per CDR3 protein. The top ten clones hold under 30% of a sample with about 26,000 distinct CDR3 sequences, around 13% of them seen once. Specimen: PBMCs, collected at surgery. The clonotype was recovered from a female donor with early-stage non-small cell lung cancer.

The CDR3 is CASSLSTSPSNEQYF. CDR3 DNA: TGTGCCAGCAGTTTATCAACTAGTCCATCCAACGAGCAGTACTTC. This sequence joins TRBV27 and TRBJ2-7, with D possibly matching TRBD2 (5 bases). The V and J ends lost 0 bases and 5 bases respectively, with 14 bases between them. The CDR3 totals 15 residues. Germline CDR1 is MNHEY and CDR2 is SMNVEV (reference sequence).